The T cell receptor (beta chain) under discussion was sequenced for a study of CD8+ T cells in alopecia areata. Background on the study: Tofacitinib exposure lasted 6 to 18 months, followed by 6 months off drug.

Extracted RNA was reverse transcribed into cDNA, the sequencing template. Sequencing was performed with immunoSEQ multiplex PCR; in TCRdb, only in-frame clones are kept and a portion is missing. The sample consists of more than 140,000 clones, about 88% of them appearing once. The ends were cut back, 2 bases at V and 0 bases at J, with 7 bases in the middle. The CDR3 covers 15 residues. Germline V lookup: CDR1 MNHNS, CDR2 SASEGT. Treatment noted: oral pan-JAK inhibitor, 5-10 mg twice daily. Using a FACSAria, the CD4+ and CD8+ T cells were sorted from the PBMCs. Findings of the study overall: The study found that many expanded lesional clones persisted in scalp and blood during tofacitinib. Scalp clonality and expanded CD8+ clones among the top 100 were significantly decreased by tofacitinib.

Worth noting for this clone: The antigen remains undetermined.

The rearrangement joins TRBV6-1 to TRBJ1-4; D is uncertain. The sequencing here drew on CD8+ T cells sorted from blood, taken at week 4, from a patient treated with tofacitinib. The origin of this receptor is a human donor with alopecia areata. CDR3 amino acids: CASSEWAATNEKLFF. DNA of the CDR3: TGTGCCAGCAGTGAATGGGCAGCAACTAATGAAAAACTGTTTTTT.